Listed here are 26 T cell receptor delta chains from one sample, sequenced in a study of γδ T cells in repeated Plasmodium falciparum infection. TCRdb reanalyzed the multiplex PCR reads using CATT. The table lists 90,000 or so delta-chain clones, over 0.75% of them singletons, with 9.5% to 10% in the top ten. Flow sorting of PBMC yielded separate Vgamma9/Vdelta2+ and Vdelta2-negative gammadelta T cell populations for bulk repertoire analysis. Specimen: gamma-delta T cells from blood. The receptors originated from a pool of human donors (malaria-infected and uninfected, not separated).

On this clone: This likely traces to a read error, being one base from a far larger clone. The same CDR3 arises from other DNA sequences in this sample as well. J is TRDJ1 and V is TRDV1; 7 nucleotides line up with TRDD3. J gave up 0 bases and V 0 bases, and 22 bases lay outside the gene matches. The CDR3 loop spans 22 amino acids. Germline lookup yields CDR1 TSWWSYY and CDR2 QGS. This CDR3 reads CALGELGLERWIRERYTDKLIF. The CDR3 DNA reads as TGTGCTCTTGGGGAACTCGGGCTCGAACGGTGGATACGCGAACGATACACCGATAAACTCATCTTT.

This clone has just a few counts. The TCRdb record carries a much larger clone's protein, which differs from this DNA's translation at residue 16; a read error is the likely cause, and the protein listed here is the DNA translation. This chain connects TRDV1 to TRDJ1; 9 bases map to TRDD3. TCRdb lists no J gene, so it was determined here by aligning the DNA to germline. The CDR3 loop spans 20 amino acids. CDR1 and CDR2 from the germline V gene are TSWWSYY and QGS. CDR3 in DNA: TGTGCTCTTGGGGCCTCCCGTGGCGGTACTGGGGGAGCCCTCACCGGTAAACTCATCTTT. Translation: CALGASRGGTGGALTGKLIF.

A remark on this clone: Translating this DNA gives a protein that differs at residue 9 from the TCRdb one, which belongs to a much larger clone; a read error is likely, and the protein shown is this translation. The chain recombines TRDV2 with TRDJ1; maybe TRDD3 (6 bases). Deletions cut 0 bases from V and 4 bases from J, with 17 bases between. The CDR3 is 16 residues long. Germline V gene data show CDR1 as GEAIGNYY and CDR2 as EKD. CDR3 bases: TGTGCCTGTGACACCGCTACTGGGAGCTCTCTCGATAAACTCATCTTT. Its translation: CACDTATGSSLDKLIF.

Note on this clone: The TCRdb record carries a much larger clone's protein, which differs from this DNA's translation at residue 7; a read error is the likely cause, and the protein listed here is the DNA translation. This chain uses TRDV2 with TRDJ1; 13 bases are a match to TRDD3. Since TCRdb gives no J gene, matching the DNA to germline was used here to assign it. This CDR3 region has 18 residues. The V gene's germline CDR1 is GEAIGNYY and CDR2 EKD. The J segment lost 0 bases and the V segment lost 1 base, leaving 7 bases of the junction unmatched. In DNA, the CDR3 is TGTGCCTGTGACACACGTACTGGGGGATACGCCTACACCGATAAACTCATCTTT. Translated, it gives CACDTRTGGYAYTDKLIF.

On this clone: TCRdb lists the protein of a much larger clone for this DNA, which differs at residue 11, so this is likely a read error; the protein given here is translated from the DNA itself. The rearrangement links TRDV1 to TRDJ1, with 11 bases identical to TRDD3. V shed 1 base, J shed 0 bases, and the junction held 25 bases outside the gene matches. CDR1 TSWWSYY and CDR2 QGS come from the germline V gene. The CDR3 is made up of 24 amino acids. The CDR3 is CALGEPPLFWTCAGGYSYTDKLIF. The CDR3, as DNA: TGTGCTCTTGGGGAACCACCGTTATTCTGGACCTGTGCTGGGGGATACTCATACACCGATAAACTCATCTTT.

This clone was observed at least ten times. This DNA's translation and the protein TCRdb lists, from a much larger clone, do not match at residue 19, likely due to a read error; the protein shown is translated from the DNA. The chain recombines TRDV1 with TRDJ1; possible D gene TRDD2, 6 bases. The germline CDR1 and CDR2 sequences are TSWWSYY and QGS. The CDR3 contains 21 residues. CDR3 coding DNA: TGTGCTCTTGGGGGGACACACCTTCCCACGATAAACCCCTGGTCCCACGATAAACCCATCTTT. Translation: CALGGTHLPTINPWSHDKPIF.

This clone has only a few counts. The protein held in TCRdb is that of a much larger clone and does not match this DNA's translation at residue 5, likely because of a read error; the protein shown is translated from the DNA. V usage is TRDV1 and J usage is TRDJ1; TRDD3 aligns across 12 bases. The J gene is absent in TCRdb and was assigned here via DNA matching to germline. This CDR3 has 26 residues. In germline, CDR1 is TSWWSYY, CDR2 QGS. J gave up 0 bases and V 4 bases, and 33 bases lay outside the gene matches. This CDR3 reads CALGGVSPGQFLLGDTSPQYTDKLIF. As DNA, the CDR3 is TGTGCTCTTGGGGGAGTTAGCCCGGGCCAATTCCTGCTGGGGGATACGTCGCCCCAGTACACCGATAAACTCATCTTT.

This clone appeared a few times. The TCRdb protein, from a much larger clone, departs from this DNA's translation at residue 4, likely by read error; the protein shown derives from the DNA. The V and J genes are TRDV1 and TRDJ1, with D possibly TRDD2 on 5 matching bases. As TCRdb names no J gene, one was assigned here on the basis of a DNA match to germline. This CDR3 is 19 amino acids long. Germline V CDR1 and CDR2: TSWWSYY, QGS. The CDR3 region is CALREPNSHTSSPTDKLIF. In nucleotides, the CDR3 is TGTGCTCTTAGGGAACCAAACTCTCACACTTCTTCCCCCACCGATAAACTCATCTTT.

Of note for this clone: The protein that TCRdb holds for this DNA derives from a much larger clone and differs from the translated DNA at residue 9, which likely indicates a read error; the protein shown here is translated from the DNA. The chain employs TRDV2 and TRDJ1, with D hard to call. Here the J gene came from matching the DNA to germline, since TCRdb omits it. The V end lost 0 bases, the J end lost 4 bases, and 11 bases lay between the germline ends. This CDR3 spans 14 amino acids. The V gene's germline CDR1 is GEAIGNYY and CDR2 EKD. This CDR3 is CACDTVGSDDKLIF. CDR3 DNA sequence: TGTGCCTGTGACACCGTCGGTTCTGACGATAAACTCATCTTT.

Remarks on this clone: The protein recorded in TCRdb matches a much larger clone and deviates from this DNA's translation at residue 5, suggesting a read error; the protein here is obtained by translating the DNA. The chain has TRDV1 and TRDJ1; TRDD3 matches 8 bases. The CDR3 has 19 residues. The germline CDR1 and CDR2 sequences are TSWWSYY and QGS. V lost 5 bases, J lost 2 bases, and 19 bases stayed unmatched. The CDR3 loop reads CALGSPLGYVLGDTDKLIF. CDR3 DNA: TGTGCTCTTGGGAGCCCGCTGGGCTACGTCTTGGGGGATACCGATAAACTCATCTTT.

On this clone: TCRdb has a much larger clone's protein, which differs at residue 16 from the translation of this DNA, likely because of a read error; what is shown is the protein translated from the DNA. CDR3 loop: CALCRLQNLLGASTDELIF. CDR3 coding DNA: TGTGCTCTTTGTCGCCTTCAGAATCTCCTGGGGGCTTCCACCGATGAACTCATCTTT. This rearrangement joins TRDV1 to TRDJ1, with TRDD3 matching 7 bases. No J gene was available from TCRdb, and it was assigned here by a germline match of the DNA. The CDR3 runs to 19 residues. Germline V gene sequence: CDR1 TSWWSYY, CDR2 QGS.

Concerning this clone itself: The protein given by TCRdb reflects a much larger clone and differs at residue 5 from this DNA's translation, likely from a read error; the protein shown is the DNA's translation. In DNA, the CDR3 is TGTGCCTGTGACCTATTACTGGGGGATACCCCGTACACCGATAAACTCATCTTT. Translated: CACDLLLGDTPYTDKLIF. The chain joins TRDV2 to TRDJ1; 12 bases map to TRDD3. TCRdb supplies no J gene; here it was assigned by aligning the nucleotide sequence to germline. CDR1 GEAIGNYY and CDR2 EKD come from the germline V gene. V lost 3 bases, J lost 0 bases, and 10 bases stayed unmatched. This CDR3 comprises 18 residues.

This clone was observed a few times. A far bigger clonotype differs at one base, so this is likely a read error. This CDR3 is also generated by other DNA sequences in the sample. This chain joins TRDV1 and TRDJ2, with 10 bases aligning to TRDD3. Germline loops: CDR1 TSWWSYY, CDR2 QGS. The ends lost 5 bases at V and 6 bases at J; junction bases unmatched: 18. The CDR3 totals 19 residues. The DNA of the CDR3 is TGTGCTCTTGGGAAGGGGGGTCCACGGGGGATACGAGGGGCAGCACAACTCTTCTTT. It codes for CALGKGGPRGIRGAAQLFF.

This clone was picked up a small number of times. One base separates it from a far larger clone, so it is likely a read error. Other DNA variants within this sample encode the same CDR3. V gene TRDV1 combines with J gene TRDJ1, with D possibly matching TRDD3 (6 bases). As TCRdb names no J gene, one was assigned here on the basis of a DNA match to germline. V was cut by 2 bases and J by 5 bases, with 45 bases left in between. This CDR3 has 25 residues. CDR1 and CDR2 (germline): TSWWSYY, QGS. The CDR3 DNA reads TGTGCTCTTGGGGAATCCAGCACTCCTATGAGGCCCCGGCTGGGGTCGGCTCATCCGGCTGATAAACTCATCTTT. Protein: CALGESSTPMRPRLGSAHPADKLIF.

Comment on this clone: This DNA's translation and the protein TCRdb lists, from a much larger clone, do not match at residue 17, likely due to a read error; the protein shown is translated from the DNA. Other DNA sequences in the same sample also yield this CDR3. The chain carries TRDV1 and TRDJ1; 12 bases line up with TRDD3. TCRdb records no J gene; here it was assigned by comparing the DNA to germline. Germline CDR1 TSWWSYY, CDR2 QGS. The junction had 31 bases not matched to a gene; V was cut back by 9 bases and J by 2 bases. The CDR3 is 23 residues long. The CDR3 protein is CALGRRVVTRKLGDTPGTDKLIF. The DNA for the CDR3 is TGTGCTCTCGGGAGAAGGGTAGTTACCCGAAAACTGGGGGATACTCCCGGTACCGATAAACTCATCTTT.

This clone was detected only a few times. A much larger clone lies a single base off, so this may be a read error. Other DNA sequences in the same sample also yield this CDR3. The chain links TRDV1 to TRDJ1; 7 bases match TRDD2. The CDR3 covers 19 residues. The germline V gene has CDR1 TSWWSYY and CDR2 QGS. The CDR3 coding sequence is TGTGCTCTTGGGGAACTAACTAGGCGACTTTCCTACTACACCGATAAACTCATCTTC. Its protein product is CALGELTRRLSYYTDKLIF.

The table lists this clone with a few counts. Translating this DNA gives a protein that differs at residue 5 from the TCRdb one, which belongs to a much larger clone; a read error is likely, and the protein shown is this translation. J is TRDJ1 and V is TRDV1, with TRDD3 matching over 9 bases. TCRdb lists no J gene, so it was determined here by aligning the DNA to germline. From germline, CDR1 is TSWWSYY and CDR2 QGS. V lost 4 bases and J lost 0; bases outside the gene matches: 27. CDR3 length: 23 residues. Here the CDR3 DNA reads TGTGCTCTTGGGGGACCTGAAGTTCCTAACCGTCTGGGGGATCCGGGGTACACCGATAAACTCATCTTT. Its translation is CALGGPEVPNRLGDPGYTDKLIF.

The sample holds many counts of this clone. A far more abundant clone sits one base away, making this likely a read error. In the same sample, other DNA sequences code for this CDR3. The J gene is TRDJ1, the V gene TRDV1, with 9 bases identical to TRDD3. Germline CDR1 reads TSWWSYY; CDR2 reads QGS. Unmatched junction bases numbered 31, after V lost 0 bases and J lost 2 bases. This CDR3 is 25 amino acids long. CDR3 sequence reads: CALGELWAFLRSTGGKQGETDKLIF. The CDR3 region has the DNA TGTGCTCTTGGGGAACTGTGGGCGTTCCTACGTTCCACTGGGGGAAAACAGGGGGAGACCGATAAACTCATCTTT.

This clone was seen ten or more times. Translating this DNA gives a protein that differs at residue 5 from the TCRdb one, which belongs to a much larger clone; a read error is likely, and the protein shown is this translation. The chain is built from TRDV3 and TRDJ1, with 8 bases identical to TRDD2. The CDR3 contains 20 residues. Germline V gives CDR1 TVYSNPD, CDR2 GDNSRS (reference sequence). Germline trimming cut 1 base from V and 2 bases from J; bases unmatched to any gene: 24. The CDR3 DNA sequence: TGTGCCTTTACTGACCTTCCTATTATCGTTAGCCCAAGAACGACCGATAAACTCATCTTT. Encoded protein: CAFTDLPIIVSPRTTDKLIF.

Of note for this clone: TCRdb pairs this DNA with a much larger clone's protein that differs at residue 19, likely a read error; the protein shown was translated from the DNA. The genes are TRDV2 and TRDJ3; weak D call: TRDD3 (7 bases). The J gene comes from matching the DNA to germline here; TCRdb lacks it. Germline V gene data show CDR1 as GEAIGNYY and CDR2 as EKD. CDR3 length: 22 amino acids. The CDR3, as DNA: TGTGCCTGTGATCGGATTCCTAAACTGGGGATAGACGGGTCCTGGGACACCCGAAAGATGTTTTTC. Protein sequence: CACDRIPKLGIDGSWDTRKMFF.

This clone has just a few counts. This DNA translates differently at residue 4 from the TCRdb protein, which is that of a much larger clone; a read error is likely, and the protein shown is the DNA's own translation. The chain links TRDV1 to TRDJ1, with 8 bases matching TRDD3. The J gene, not given by TCRdb, was assigned here from a germline match of the nucleotide sequence. The CDR3 sequence is 18 residues long. Germline CDR1 is TSWWSYY and CDR2 is QGS. The V segment lost 8 bases and the J segment 2 bases; nucleotides outside the gene matches: 19. The CDR3 nucleotides read TGTGCTCTTAGGACCAGACCCTGGGGGACCCACGAGACCGATAAACTCATCTTT. Its protein is CALRTRPWGTHETDKLIF.

This clone has just a few counts. The protein held in TCRdb is that of a much larger clone and does not match this DNA's translation at residue 14, likely because of a read error; the protein shown is translated from the DNA. The V gene reported is TRDV1; the J gene is uncalled; TRDD3 is taken as the D call from the table, unchecked against the DNA. The CDR3 contains 16 residues. Germline V gene sequence: CDR1 TSWWSYY, CDR2 QGS. For the CDR3, the DNA is TGTGCTCTTGGGGAAGGCGTAAGCGGAGACACCGATAAACCCATCTTT. Amino acid sequence: CALGEGVSGDTDKPIF.

Only a few counts were recorded for this clone. A single base is all that separates this from a far larger clone, so a read error is likely. Distinct nucleotide sequences in the sample also encode this CDR3. The V gene is TRDV1; the J gene was not called; TRDD3 was called by the table and not checked on the DNA. The CDR3 length is 22 residues. Germline CDR1 and CDR2: TSWWSYY and QGS. The CDR3 protein is CALGEPGLPRYWGIAYTDKLIF. The CDR3 DNA sequence: TGTGCTCTTGGGGAACCTGGCCTTCCTAGGTACTGGGGGATTGCCTACACCGATAAACTCATCTTC.

This clone has more than one count but fewer than ten. The protein given by TCRdb reflects a much larger clone and differs at residue 5 from this DNA's translation, likely from a read error; the protein shown is the DNA's translation. The rearrangement links TRDV2 to TRDJ1; TRDD3 matches at 9 bases. No J segment appears in TCRdb, so it was assigned here by matching the sequence to germline. CDR3 length: 19 amino acids. V was pared by 3 bases and J by 0 bases, with 16 bases of the junction left unmatched. CDR1 and CDR2 (germline): GEAIGNYY, EKD. The CDR3 sequence: CACDAGLGDSQFYTDKLIF. CDR3 nucleotide sequence: TGTGCCTGTGACGCCGGTCTGGGGGATTCTCAATTTTACACCGATAAACTCATCTTT.

This clone was observed a few times. TCRdb's listed protein matches a much larger clone and diverges from this DNA's translation at residue 5, likely through a read error; the protein shown comes from the DNA. The rearrangement joins TRAV29/DV5 to TRDJ1, with 13 bases identical to TRDD3. Since TCRdb gives no J gene, matching the DNA to germline was used here to assign it. Trimming at V came to 1 base and at J to 0 bases, leaving 42 bases not matched to a gene. This CDR3 spans 29 amino acids. Per the germline V gene, CDR1 is NSMFDY and CDR2 is ISSIKDK. CDR3 sequence (DNA): TGTGCAGCAAGCCCTGGCCCTTTTCCTATACCGTACTGGGGGATACGCGTATTGTGGAATTGTAAGTACACCGATAAACTCATCTTT. As protein: CAASPGPFPIPYWGIRVLWNCKYTDKLIF.

This chain joins TRDV1 and TRDJ1; 11 positions agree with TRDD3. Since TCRdb gives no J gene, matching the DNA to germline was used here to assign it. With V trimmed by 1 base and J by 0 bases, 13 bases remained unmatched. The CDR3 extends over 20 amino acids. The germline gives CDR1 TSWWSYY, CDR2 QGS. The CDR3 loop reads CALGERLGWGIPLYTDKLIF. In DNA, the CDR3 is TGTGCTCTTGGGGAACGTCTGGGCTGGGGGATACCCCTCTACACCGATAAACTCATCTTT.